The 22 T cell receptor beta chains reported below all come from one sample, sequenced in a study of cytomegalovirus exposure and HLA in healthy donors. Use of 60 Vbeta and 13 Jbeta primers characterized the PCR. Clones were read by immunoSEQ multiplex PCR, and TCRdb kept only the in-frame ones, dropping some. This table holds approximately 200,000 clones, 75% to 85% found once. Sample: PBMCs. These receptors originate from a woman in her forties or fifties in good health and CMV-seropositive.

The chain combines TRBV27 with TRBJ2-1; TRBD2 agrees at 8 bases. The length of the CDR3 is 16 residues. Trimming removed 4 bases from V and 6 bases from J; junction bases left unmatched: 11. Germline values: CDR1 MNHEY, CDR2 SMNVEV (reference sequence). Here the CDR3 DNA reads TGTGCCAGCAGTTATCAGACCATCGGGGGGGTCAATGAGCAGTTCTTC. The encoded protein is CASSYQTIGGVNEQFF.

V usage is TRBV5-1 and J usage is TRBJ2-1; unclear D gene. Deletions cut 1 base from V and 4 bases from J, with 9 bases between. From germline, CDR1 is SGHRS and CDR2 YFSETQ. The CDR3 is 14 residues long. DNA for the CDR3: TGCGCCAGCAGCTTGCTCGCGTTTTACAATGAGCAGTTCTTC. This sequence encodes CASSLLAFYNEQFF.

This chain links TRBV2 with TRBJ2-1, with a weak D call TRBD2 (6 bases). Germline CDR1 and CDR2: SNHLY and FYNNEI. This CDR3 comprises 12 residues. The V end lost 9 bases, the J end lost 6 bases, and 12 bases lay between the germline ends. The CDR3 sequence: CASAQGGNEQFF. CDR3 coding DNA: TGTGCCAGTGCCCAGGGAGGCAATGAGCAGTTCTTC.

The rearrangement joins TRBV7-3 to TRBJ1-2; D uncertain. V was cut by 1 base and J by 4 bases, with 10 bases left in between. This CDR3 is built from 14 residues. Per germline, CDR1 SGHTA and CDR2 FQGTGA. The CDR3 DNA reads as TGTGCCAGCAGCTTAATTAATCCTTTCTATGGCTACACCTTC. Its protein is CASSLINPFYGYTF. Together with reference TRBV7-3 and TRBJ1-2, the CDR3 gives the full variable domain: GAGVSQTPSNKVTEKGKYVELRCDPISGHTALYWYRQSLGQGPEFLIYFQGTGAADDSGLPNDRFFAVRPEGSVSTLKIQRTERGDSAVYLCASSLINPFYGYTFGSGTRLTVV.

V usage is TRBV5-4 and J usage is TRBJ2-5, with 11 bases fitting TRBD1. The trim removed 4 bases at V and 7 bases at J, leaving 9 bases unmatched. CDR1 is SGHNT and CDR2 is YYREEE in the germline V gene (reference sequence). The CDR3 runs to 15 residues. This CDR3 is CASSPGTGGWVTQYF. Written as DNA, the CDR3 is TGTGCCAGCAGCCCAGGGACAGGGGGATGGGTGACCCAGTACTTC.

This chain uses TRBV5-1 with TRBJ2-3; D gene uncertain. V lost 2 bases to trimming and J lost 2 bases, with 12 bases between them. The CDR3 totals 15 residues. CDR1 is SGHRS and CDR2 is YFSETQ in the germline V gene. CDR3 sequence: CASSLGGANTDTQYF. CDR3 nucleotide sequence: TGCGCCAGCAGCTTAGGCGGAGCCAACACAGATACGCAGTATTTT.

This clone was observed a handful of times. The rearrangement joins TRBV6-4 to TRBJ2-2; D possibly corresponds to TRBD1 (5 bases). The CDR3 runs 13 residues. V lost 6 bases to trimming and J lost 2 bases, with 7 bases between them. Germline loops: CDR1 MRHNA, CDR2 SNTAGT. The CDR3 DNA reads TGTGCCAGCAGGGGGCCAAACACCGGGGAGCTGTTTTTT. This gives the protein CASRGPNTGELFF.

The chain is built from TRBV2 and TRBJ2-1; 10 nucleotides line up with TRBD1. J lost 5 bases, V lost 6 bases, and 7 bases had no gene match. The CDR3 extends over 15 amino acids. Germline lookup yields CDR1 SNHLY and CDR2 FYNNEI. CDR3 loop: CASRDVGTGDNEQFF. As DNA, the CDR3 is TGTGCCAGCAGAGACGTTGGGACAGGGGACAATGAGCAGTTCTTC.

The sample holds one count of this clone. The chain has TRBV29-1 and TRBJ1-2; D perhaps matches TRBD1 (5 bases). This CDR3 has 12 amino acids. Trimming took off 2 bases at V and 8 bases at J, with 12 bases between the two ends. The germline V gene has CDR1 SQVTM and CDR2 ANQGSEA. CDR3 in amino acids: CSVENGAEGYTF. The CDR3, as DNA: TGCAGCGTTGAAAATGGGGCAGAGGGCTACACCTTC.

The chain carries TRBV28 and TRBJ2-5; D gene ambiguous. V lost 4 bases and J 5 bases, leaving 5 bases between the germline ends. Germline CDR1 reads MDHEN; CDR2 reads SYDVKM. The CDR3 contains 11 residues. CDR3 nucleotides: TGTGCCAGCAGTTCTACGGAGACCCAGTACTTC. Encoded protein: CASSSTETQYF.

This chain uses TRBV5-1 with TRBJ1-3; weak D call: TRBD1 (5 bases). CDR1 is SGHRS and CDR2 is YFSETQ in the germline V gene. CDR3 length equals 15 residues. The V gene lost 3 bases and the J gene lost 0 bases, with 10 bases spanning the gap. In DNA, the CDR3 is TGCGCCAGCAGCTCGGAGGGGAGCTCTGGAAACACCATATATTTT. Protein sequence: CASSSEGSSGNTIYF.

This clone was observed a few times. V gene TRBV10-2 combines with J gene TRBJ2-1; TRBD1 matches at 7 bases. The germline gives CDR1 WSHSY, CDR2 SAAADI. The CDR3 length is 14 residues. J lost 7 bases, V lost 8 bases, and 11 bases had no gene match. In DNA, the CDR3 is TGCGCCAGCCAAGAGAAGGGGGCTAGGAATGAGCAGTTCTTC. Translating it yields CASQEKGARNEQFF.

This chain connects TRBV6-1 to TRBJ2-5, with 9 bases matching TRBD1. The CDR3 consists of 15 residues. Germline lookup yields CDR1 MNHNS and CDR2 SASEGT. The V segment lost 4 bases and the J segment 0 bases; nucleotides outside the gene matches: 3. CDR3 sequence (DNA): TGTGCCAGCAGTGTACAGGGGGCGTACCAAGAGACCCAGTACTTC. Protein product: CASSVQGAYQETQYF.

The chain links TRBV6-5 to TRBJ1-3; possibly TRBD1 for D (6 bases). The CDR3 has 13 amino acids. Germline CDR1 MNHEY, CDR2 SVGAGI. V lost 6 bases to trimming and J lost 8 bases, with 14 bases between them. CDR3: CASRLHEGDTIYF. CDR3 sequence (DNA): TGTGCCAGCAGACTACATGAGGGGGACACCATATATTTT.

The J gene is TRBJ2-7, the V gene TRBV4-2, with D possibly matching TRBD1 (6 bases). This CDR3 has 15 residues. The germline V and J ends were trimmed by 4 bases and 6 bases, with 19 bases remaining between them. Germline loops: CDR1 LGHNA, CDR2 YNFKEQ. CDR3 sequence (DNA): TGTGCCAGCAGCCCGGCCGGGACACCGTTTGGCGAGCAGTACTTC. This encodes CASSPAGTPFGEQYF.

The CDR3, as DNA: TGTGCCAGCAGCTTAACGGCGGGAGCTCAGACCCAGTACTTC. Amino acids: CASSLTAGAQTQYF. This sequence joins TRBV7-3 and TRBJ2-5; 7 bases match TRBD2. The CDR3 is 14 amino acids. Germline assignment: CDR1 SGHTA and CDR2 FQGTGA. V lost 0 bases and J lost 6; bases outside the gene matches: 4.

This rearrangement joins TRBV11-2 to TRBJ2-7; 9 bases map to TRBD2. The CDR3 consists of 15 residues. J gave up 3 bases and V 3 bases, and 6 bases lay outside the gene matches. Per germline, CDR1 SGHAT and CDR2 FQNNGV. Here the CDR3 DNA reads TGTGCCAGCAGCTTGGAGGGTAGCGGGAGCTACGAGCAGTACTTC. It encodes CASSLEGSGSYEQYF. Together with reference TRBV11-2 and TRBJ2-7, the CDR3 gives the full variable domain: EAGVAQSPRYKIIEKRQSVAFWCNPISGHATLYWYQQILGQGPKLLIQFQNNGVVDDSQLPKDRFSAERLKGVDSTLKIQPAKLEDSAVYLCASSLEGSGSYEQYFGPGTRLTVT.

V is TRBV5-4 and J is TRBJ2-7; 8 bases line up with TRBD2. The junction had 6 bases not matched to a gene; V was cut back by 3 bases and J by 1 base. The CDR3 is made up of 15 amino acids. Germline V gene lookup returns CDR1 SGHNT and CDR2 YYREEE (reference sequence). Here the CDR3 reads CASSSGGGASYEQYF. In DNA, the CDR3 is TGTGCCAGCAGCTCGGGAGGGGGTGCTTCCTACGAGCAGTACTTC.

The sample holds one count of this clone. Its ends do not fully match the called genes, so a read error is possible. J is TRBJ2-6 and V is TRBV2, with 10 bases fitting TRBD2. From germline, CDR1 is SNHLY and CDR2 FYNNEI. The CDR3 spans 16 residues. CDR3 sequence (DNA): TGTGCCAGCAGTTATAGCGGGGGGCTTGGGGCCAACGGCCTGACTTTC. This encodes CASSYSGGLGANGLTF.

CDR3 nucleotide sequence: TGTGCCAGTAGTATTGGGGCGGGAGTTAAGACCGGGGAGCTGTTTTTT. Translating it yields CASSIGAGVKTGELFF. The V call is TRBV19, the J call TRBJ2-2; 7 bases line up with TRBD2. V lost 3 bases, J lost 5 bases, and 9 bases stayed unmatched. Germline CDR1 LNHDA, CDR2 SQIVND (reference sequence). The CDR3 is made up of 16 amino acids.

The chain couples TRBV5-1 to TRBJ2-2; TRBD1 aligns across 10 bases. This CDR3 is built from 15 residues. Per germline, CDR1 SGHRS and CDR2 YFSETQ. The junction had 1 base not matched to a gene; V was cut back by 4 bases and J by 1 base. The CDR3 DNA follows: TGCGCCAGCAGCCGGGACAGGGGGAACACCGGGGAGCTGTTTTTT. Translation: CASSRDRGNTGELFF.

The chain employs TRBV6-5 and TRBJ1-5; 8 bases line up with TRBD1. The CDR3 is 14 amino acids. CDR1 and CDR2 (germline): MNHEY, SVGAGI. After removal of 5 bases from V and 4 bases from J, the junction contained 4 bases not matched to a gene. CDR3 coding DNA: TGTGCCAGCAGTCGGACAGGGTCTAATCAGCCCCAGCATTTT. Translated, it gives CASSRTGSNQPQHF.